The 25 T cell receptor beta chains in this list originate from one sample, sequenced in a study of T cells in Graves' hyperthyroidism and ophthalmopathy. Authors of the study amplified TCR beta CDR3 regions from RNA transcripts. Primed by the HTBI set, a first-round RT-PCR was run on the TCR CDR3. TCRdb re-derived calls from the multiplex PCR reads in MiXCR, one entry per CDR3 protein. The top ten clones hold 14% of a sample with hundreds of thousands of distinct CDR3 sequences, around 15% of them seen once. Sample: blood. The receptors derive from a woman aged 40 to 49 with Graves' hyperthyroidism.

This clonotype has only a few counts. The chain combines TRBV2 with TRBJ2-1; 8 bases are a match to TRBD1. Losses at the gene ends were 6 bases for V and 1 base for J; bases not matched to a gene: 5. The CDR3 loop spans 15 amino acids. Germline V CDR1 and CDR2: SNHLY, FYNNEI. CDR3 amino acids: CASSDDRGSYNEQFF. CDR3 bases: TGTGCCAGCAGCGACGACAGGGGTTCCTACAATGAGCAGTTCTTC.

Many counts were recorded for this clonotype. The chain combines TRBV20-1 with TRBJ2-1, with D perhaps given as TRBD1 or TRBD2 (5 bases each). CDR3 length: 14 amino acids. Germline loops: CDR1 DFQATT, CDR2 SNEGSKA (reference sequence). V lost 3 bases, J lost 3 bases, and 12 bases lay in between. CDR3 loop: CSARGESYYNEQFF. The DNA for the CDR3 is TGCAGTGCTAGGGGGGAGTCCTACTACAATGAGCAGTTCTTC.

In this sample, this clonotype turned up many times. The chain carries TRBV2 and TRBJ2-7, with D tentatively TRBD2 (6 bases). This CDR3 has 14 residues. The V and J ends lost 10 bases and 4 bases respectively, with 20 bases between them. In germline, CDR1 is SNHLY, CDR2 FYNNEI. In DNA form, the CDR3 reads TGTGCCACGATCCTAGCGTCAGGTTCGTACGAGCAGTACTTC. Translated, it gives CATILASGSYEQYF.

This clonotype came up many times. The rearrangement uses TRBV3-1 and TRBJ2-5; D call uncertain. Trimming stripped 5 bases from V and 5 bases from J, with 15 bases between. CDR1 is LGHDT, CDR2 YNNKEL, per germline (reference sequence). The CDR3 contains 14 residues. The CDR3 DNA reads TGTGCCAGCAGCTGGACCCAACTGGTGGAGACCCAGTACTTC. Translation gives CASSWTQLVETQYF.

This clonotype was detected only a few times. The chain carries TRBV20-1 and TRBJ2-7, with 15 bases identical to TRBD2. The germline V gene has CDR1 DFQATT and CDR2 SNEGSKA (reference sequence). The CDR3 has 15 residues. The ends lost 4 bases at V and 4 bases at J; junction bases unmatched: 5. CDR3 residues: CSAIGTSGGRYEQYF. CDR3 sequence (DNA): TGCAGTGCTATCGGGACTAGCGGGGGGAGGTACGAGCAGTACTTC.

The CDR3 is CASSSWTSGGTWGTDTQYF. CDR3 in DNA: TGTGCCAGCAGCTCCTGGACTAGCGGGGGAACCTGGGGCACAGATACGCAGTATTTT. The rearrangement uses TRBV7-9 and TRBJ2-3; 13 positions match TRBD2. V lost 4 bases, J lost 1 base, and 11 bases stayed unmatched. This CDR3 contains 19 residues. Per the germline V gene, CDR1 is SEHNR and CDR2 is FQNEAQ (reference sequence). The full variable domain, with the rest looked up from reference TRBV7-9 and TRBJ2-3, is DTGVSQNPRHKITKRGQNVTFRCDPISEHNRLYWYRQTLGQGPEFLTYFQNEAQLEKSRLLSDRFSAERPKGSFSTLEIQRTEQGDSAMYLCASSSWTSGGTWGTDTQYFGPGTRLTVL.

This clonotype has just a few counts. A much larger clone lies a single base off, so this may be a read error. This chain links TRBV28 with TRBJ1-5, with a possible D match to TRBD1 (6 bases). The germline V gene has CDR1 MDHEN and CDR2 SYDVKM. The CDR3 runs to 14 residues. The CDR3 region has the DNA TGTGCCAGCAGTCTCGACAGGAGCATTCAGCCCCAGCATTTT. The encoded protein is CASSLDRSIQPQHF.

This clonotype was seen repeatedly, ten times or more. This chain joins TRBV18 and TRBJ2-1, with 10 bases identical to TRBD2. V dropped 0 bases and J dropped 7; count of bases not matched to a gene: 6. Germline loops: CDR1 KGHSH, CDR2 LQKENI. There are 16 residues in the CDR3. The CDR3 sequence: CASSPPRLAGVNEQFF. DNA for the CDR3: TGTGCCAGCTCACCACCGAGGCTAGCGGGAGTAAATGAGCAGTTCTTC.

Ten or more counts support this clonotype. The gene calls are TRBV20-1 and TRBJ2-1; 11 bases agree with TRBD2. V lost 0 bases, J lost 7 bases, and 5 bases stayed unmatched. CDR1 is DFQATT, CDR2 SNEGSKA, per germline (reference sequence). The CDR3 has 15 residues. CDR3 nucleotide sequence: TGCAGTGCTAGAGATCCTAGCGGGAGGTGGAATGAGCAGTTCTTC. This encodes CSARDPSGRWNEQFF.

This clonotype was seen repeatedly, ten times or more. The rearrangement links TRBV12-3 or TRBV12-4 to TRBJ1-2; a possible D gene is TRBD1 (6 bases). The CDR3 is 13 residues long. V was shortened by 8 bases and J by 8 bases, with 18 bases between the two germline ends. The CDR3 reads CASQGGGSKGYTF. CDR3 DNA sequence: TGTGCCAGCCAAGGGGGGGGATCGAAGGGCTACACCTTC.

This clonotype was seen ten or more times. The chain joins TRBV27 to TRBJ2-7, with TRBD1 identical over 9 bases. The CDR3 loop spans 14 amino acids. The ends lost 3 bases at V and 4 bases at J; junction bases unmatched: 4. Germline loops: CDR1 MNHEY, CDR2 SMNVEV (reference sequence). This CDR3 is CASSFRDRAYEQYF. The CDR3 DNA is TGTGCCAGCAGTTTTAGGGACAGGGCGTACGAGCAGTACTTC.

This clonotype was counted a few times. The J gene is TRBJ1-3, the V gene TRBV11-2, with D maybe TRBD1 (5 bases). V was shortened by 3 bases and J by 0 bases, with 18 bases between the two germline ends. The V gene's germline CDR1 is SGHAT and CDR2 FQNNGV. The CDR3 runs 18 residues. The CDR3 bases are TGTGCCAGCAGCTTTTTCCCTCGACAGCAAAGCTCTGGAAACACCATATATTTT. Translation: CASSFFPRQQSSGNTIYF.

The chain carries TRBV12-3 or TRBV12-4 and TRBJ2-2, with 7 bases identical to TRBD1. The CDR3 is 14 amino acids. With 4 bases clipped from V and 1 base from J, the junction kept 0 bases outside the gene matches. Here the CDR3 reads CASSWDRNTGELFF. The CDR3 DNA follows: TGTGCCAGCAGTTGGGACAGGAACACCGGGGAGCTGTTTTTT.

This chain links TRBV6-9 with TRBJ2-1, with 7 bases lining up with TRBD2. This CDR3 contains 14 residues. J was trimmed by 8 bases and V by 4 bases; bases with no gene match: 8. Germline V gene data show CDR1 as MNHGY and CDR2 as SVAAGI. CDR3 nucleotide sequence: TGTGCCAGCAGTTTGCGGGGCCGGGGGGATGAGCAGTTCTTC. Protein: CASSLRGRGDEQFF.

The sample holds many counts of this clonotype. The rearrangement links TRBV5-1 to TRBJ2-1; 13 bases align to TRBD2. The CDR3 spans 18 residues. Trimming took 1 base from V and 4 from J; bases not matched to a gene: 8. Looked up from germline, CDR1 is SGHRS and CDR2 is YFSETQ. Written as DNA, the CDR3 is TGCGCCAGCAGCTTGCGGGGACTAGCGGGAACATCATACAATGAGCAGTTCTTC. It codes for CASSLRGLAGTSYNEQFF. Supplemented by reference TRBV5-1 and TRBJ2-1, the full variable domain reads KAGVTQTPRYLIKTRGQQVTLSCSPISGHRSVSWYQQTPGQGLQFLFEYFSETQRNKGNFPGRFSGRQFSNSRSEMNVSTLELGDSALYLCASSLRGLAGTSYNEQFFGPGTRLTVL.

The chain is built from TRBV10-3 and TRBJ2-5; 13 bases fit TRBD2. Per the germline V gene, CDR1 is ENHRY and CDR2 is SYGVKD. The CDR3 is 17 amino acids. V dropped 10 bases and J dropped 0; count of bases not matched to a gene: 11. CDR3 sequence: CASSPGLAGKYQETQYF. The DNA of the CDR3 is TGTGCCAGCAGCCCGGGACTAGCGGGGAAGTACCAAGAGACCCAGTACTTC.

This clonotype was counted between two and nine times. The CDR3 loop reads CASSSSVIREETQYF. The CDR3 DNA reads TGTGCCAGCAGCTCCTCGGTGATTAGGGAAGAGACCCAGTACTTC. The rearrangement uses TRBV5-5 and TRBJ2-5; D ambiguous. Per the germline V gene, CDR1 is SGHKS and CDR2 is YYEKEE (reference sequence). Trimming removed 3 bases from V and 3 bases from J, with 15 bases in between. This CDR3 region has 15 residues.

The chain combines TRBV3-1 with TRBJ1-3; D uncertain. Germline CDR1 is LGHDT and CDR2 is YNNKEL (reference sequence). Trimming cost V 2 bases and J 0 bases, with 5 bases left between them. The CDR3 consists of 14 residues. The CDR3 bases are TGTGCCAGCAGCCAATCAAGCTCTGGAAACACCATATATTTT. It is translated as CASSQSSSGNTIYF.

The chain employs TRBV6-2 or TRBV6-3 and TRBJ2-7, with TRBD1 matching 12 bases. With 7 bases clipped from V and 5 bases from J, the junction kept 6 bases outside the gene matches. This CDR3 is 14 amino acids long. CDR1 is MNHEY, CDR2 SVGEGT, per germline. Here the CDR3 DNA reads TGTGCCAGCAACCCCGGGACAGGGGGCGACGAGCAGTACTTC. Protein: CASNPGTGGDEQYF.

This clonotype appeared many times. The chain joins TRBV3-1 to TRBJ1-5, with 12 positions matching TRBD1. The V gene's germline CDR1 is LGHDT and CDR2 YNNKEL (reference sequence). V shed 6 bases and J 7 bases; nucleotides not matched to a gene: 4. The CDR3 covers 14 residues. CDR3 DNA sequence: TGTGCCAGCAGGGGACAGGGGGCGGAACAGCCCCAGCATTTT. This translates into CASRGQGAEQPQHF.

CDR3 loop: CSARPGLSTGELFF. The CDR3 DNA is TGCAGTGCTAGACCTGGTTTAAGCACCGGGGAGCTGTTTTTT. The chain recombines TRBV20-1 with TRBJ2-2, with D unclear. Trimming removed 2 bases from V and 4 bases from J, with 11 bases in between. The CDR3 spans 14 residues. The germline V gene encodes CDR1 DFQATT and CDR2 SNEGSKA (reference sequence).

This clonotype was seen more than once but under ten times. The chain combines TRBV19 with TRBJ2-7; 10 nucleotides agree with TRBD1. From germline, CDR1 is LNHDA and CDR2 SQIVND (reference sequence). J lost 3 bases, V lost 6 bases, and 8 bases had no gene match. This CDR3 is 15 amino acids long. CDR3 sequence (DNA): TGTGCCAGTAGGCCACCGGGACAGGGGAACTACGAGCAGTACTTC. It is translated as CASRPPGQGNYEQYF.

V usage is TRBV5-1 and J usage is TRBJ2-4, with D possibly TRBD1 on 7 matching bases. The CDR3 is 19 amino acids. The V gene lost 4 bases and the J gene lost 0 bases, with 23 bases spanning the gap. Looked up from germline, CDR1 is SGHRS and CDR2 is YFSETQ. The CDR3 reads CASSIGGGVYTLAKNIQYF. The CDR3 DNA sequence: TGCGCCAGCAGCATCGGAGGGGGCGTGTATACCCTAGCCAAAAACATTCAGTACTTC.

In this sample, this clonotype turned up many times. CDR3 protein: CASKWGRAGNTIYF. The DNA for the CDR3 is TGTGCCAGCAAGTGGGGCAGGGCTGGAAACACCATATATTTT. The chain combines TRBV12-3 or TRBV12-4 with TRBJ1-3; a weak D match, TRBD1 (5 bases). The CDR3 is made up of 14 amino acids. Trimming stripped 7 bases from V and 2 bases from J, with 12 bases between.

The chain recombines TRBV12-3 or TRBV12-4 with TRBJ1-2, with 9 bases identical to TRBD1. CDR3 length: 15 amino acids. Losses at the gene ends were 10 bases for V and 4 bases for J; bases not matched to a gene: 13. The CDR3: CAIRPGTGRLYGYTF. In DNA form, the CDR3 reads TGTGCCATCAGACCCGGGACAGGGCGGCTCTATGGCTACACCTTC.